The next 31 T cell receptor beta chains were all read from a single sample in a study of cytomegalovirus exposure and HLA in healthy donors. 60 Vbeta and 13 Jbeta primers were used in PCR. Some clones are missing from TCRdb's copy, which holds only in-frame ones; the method was immunoSEQ multiplex PCR. The top ten hold around 7% of the sample, which has under 200,000 clones, approximately 80% seen once. Source material: PBMCs. The receptors were sampled from a woman between 40 and 55 years old in good health and CMV-seropositive.

This chain's CDR3 is CAVDRGSTDTQYF. In DNA form, the CDR3 reads TGTGCCGTAGACAGGGGATCCACAGATACGCAGTATTTT. The chain employs TRBV19 and TRBJ2-3; TRBD1 aligns across 8 bases. The CDR3 has 13 amino acids. CDR1 and CDR2 (germline): LNHDA, SQIVND (reference sequence). V lost 11 bases to trimming and J lost 2 bases; unmatched junction nucleotides: 6. The variable domain in full, completed from reference TRBV19 and TRBJ2-3, reads DGGITQSPKYLFRKEGQNVTLSCEQNLNHDAMYWYRQDPGQGLRLIYYSQIVNDFQKGDIAEGYSVSREKKESFPLTVTSAQKNPTAFYLCAVDRGSTDTQYFGPGTRLTVL.

This chain uses TRBV2 with TRBJ2-1; 7 nucleotides line up with TRBD2. The V segment lost 7 bases and the J segment 1 base; nucleotides outside the gene matches: 4. This CDR3 has 14 amino acids. In germline, CDR1 is SNHLY, CDR2 FYNNEI. The CDR3 protein is CASTVRGSYNEQFF. CDR3 nucleotide sequence: TGTGCCAGCACCGTGCGGGGGTCCTACAATGAGCAGTTCTTC.

The chain's CDR3 is CASSLRGSYGYTF. The DNA for the CDR3 is TGTGCCAGCAGCTTACGCGGCAGCTATGGCTACACCTTC. The V gene is TRBV7-2, the J gene TRBJ1-2; the D is unclear. The V and J ends lost 2 bases and 4 bases respectively, with 8 bases between them. Per the germline V gene, CDR1 is SGHTA and CDR2 is FQGNSA. The CDR3 contains 13 residues.

The V call is TRBV6-5, the J call TRBJ2-1, with a tentative D call TRBD2 (6 bases). The CDR3 is 13 amino acids. Per the germline V gene, CDR1 is MNHEY and CDR2 is SVGAGI. With 11 bases removed from V and 6 bases from J, the gap between germline ends came to 17 bases. CDR3 amino acids: CAGRGNRVNEQFF. The CDR3 nucleotides read TGTGCCGGCCGGGGGAACCGCGTCAATGAGCAGTTCTTC.

Only a few counts were recorded for this clone. The chain employs TRBV7-3 and TRBJ2-1; no firm D call. V was cut by 2 bases and J by 10 bases, with 15 bases left in between. Germline V gene sequence: CDR1 SGHTA, CDR2 FQGTGA. The CDR3 spans 14 residues. In DNA form, the CDR3 reads TGTGCCAGCAGCTTAGGGCCATTGTCTACAGAGCAGTTCTTC. Translation: CASSLGPLSTEQFF.

The V call is TRBV19, the J call TRBJ1-6; 7 bases fit TRBD1. The CDR3 has 15 amino acids. Germline V gives CDR1 LNHDA, CDR2 SQIVND (reference sequence). Trimming cost V 3 bases and J 7 bases; bases outside gene matches: 6. The CDR3 loop reads CASSIEPGGNSPLHF. CDR3 bases: TGTGCCAGTAGTATCGAGCCAGGGGGGAATTCACCCCTCCACTTT.

In nucleotides, the CDR3 is TGTGCCAGCAGTGGGGGAGGGCTTGCGAGCAATCAGCCCCAGCATTTT. It specifies CASSGGGLASNQPQHF. The chain recombines TRBV2 with TRBJ1-5, with D unclear. Germline values: CDR1 SNHLY, CDR2 FYNNEI. Trimming took 4 bases from V and 1 from J, leaving 14 bases between them. CDR3 length: 16 amino acids.

Concerning this clone: This specimen includes other DNA sequences encoding the same CDR3. The chain carries TRBV7-6 and TRBJ1-1, with a weak D call TRBD1 (5 bases). The V gene's germline CDR1 is SGHVS and CDR2 FNYEAQ. This CDR3 has 13 residues. V was shortened by 5 bases and J by 1 base, with 8 bases between the two germline ends. CDR3 sequence (DNA): TGTGCCAGCAGCCCCGGGGGGAACACTGAAGCTTTCTTT. Encoded protein: CASSPGGNTEAFF.

This clone was observed a few times. The chain uses TRBV7-6 and TRBJ1-5; D is unresolved. This CDR3 is built from 17 residues. The V end was cut by 2 bases, the J end by 2 bases, with 16 bases between. Germline V lookup: CDR1 SGHVS, CDR2 FNYEAQ. The chain's CDR3 is CASSLSAGLTGNQPQHF. In nucleotides, the CDR3 is TGTGCCAGCAGCTTAAGTGCAGGCCTTACCGGCAATCAGCCCCAGCATTTT.

This clone was recorded only once. The chain uses TRBV2 and TRBJ2-3; 14 nucleotides line up with TRBD2. CDR1 is SNHLY and CDR2 is FYNNEI in the germline V gene. The CDR3 sequence is 17 residues long. The J segment lost 7 bases and the V segment lost 7 bases, leaving 13 bases of the junction unmatched. CDR3: CASNPASTSGGGYTQYF. The CDR3 DNA reads TGTGCCAGCAACCCGGCCTCGACTAGCGGGGGGGGATATACGCAGTATTTT.

This clone was observed a handful of times. The genes are TRBV2 and TRBJ2-3; TRBD2 aligns across 15 bases. The CDR3 totals 16 residues. The germline CDR1 and CDR2 sequences are SNHLY and FYNNEI. Trimming at V came to 3 bases and at J to 8 bases, leaving 6 bases not matched to a gene. The CDR3 bases are TGTGCCAGCAGTGACGGACTAGCGGGGGGGAGGAGTACGCAGTATTTT. This encodes CASSDGLAGGRSTQYF. The variable domain in full, with the rest retrieved from reference TRBV2 and TRBJ2-3, is EPEVTQTPSHQVTQMGQEVILRCVPISNHLYFYWYRQILGQKVEFLVSFYNNEISEKSEIFDDQFSVERPDGSNFTLKIRSTKLEDSAMYFCASSDGLAGGRSTQYFGPGTRLTVL.

The CDR3: CASSPLQGRDQPQHF. DNA of the CDR3: TGTGCCAGCAGCCCCCTACAGGGCAGGGATCAGCCCCAGCATTTT. V and J are TRBV11-2 and TRBJ1-5; possibly TRBD1 for D (6 bases). Germline values: CDR1 SGHAT, CDR2 FQNNGV. The CDR3 consists of 15 residues. The ends were cut back, 5 bases at V and 5 bases at J, with 16 bases in the middle.

This clone was observed a few times. The chain has TRBV7-7 and TRBJ2-1, with D possibly matching TRBD2 (5 bases). The germline V gene has CDR1 SSHAT and CDR2 FNYEAQ (reference sequence). Trimming pared 0 bases from V and 3 bases from J, leaving 12 bases between. This CDR3 spans 16 amino acids. The CDR3 nucleotides read TGTGCCAGCAGCTTAGCATTGACGGCGGGCTACAATGAGCAGTTCTTC. This sequence encodes CASSLALTAGYNEQFF.

This chain uses TRBV19 with TRBJ1-2; 7 nucleotides line up with TRBD1. CDR1 and CDR2 (germline): LNHDA, SQIVND (reference sequence). The CDR3 runs 15 residues. The trim removed 5 bases at V and 0 bases at J, leaving 6 bases unmatched. CDR3 region: CASSPGTAPNYGYTF. CDR3 nucleotides: TGTGCCAGTAGTCCCGGGACAGCACCTAACTATGGCTACACCTTC.

The chain combines TRBV19 with TRBJ1-5; TRBD1 matches 7 bases. The CDR3 spans 17 residues. Per germline, CDR1 LNHDA and CDR2 SQIVND (reference sequence). The V gene end was trimmed by 4 bases and the J gene end by 0 bases; junction bases not matched to a gene: 9. The CDR3 coding sequence is TGTGCCAGTAGTACCGCCAGGGGACAGATTAGCAATCAGCCCCAGCATTTT. Translated, it gives CASSTARGQISNQPQHF.

This sequence joins TRBV6-1 and TRBJ1-2, with D perhaps matching TRBD1 (6 bases). The V end was cut by 8 bases, the J end by 3 bases, with 16 bases between. The CDR3 covers 14 residues. CDR1 and CDR2 (germline): MNHNS, SASEGT. The CDR3 nucleotides are TGTGCCAGCCGGGGGGCCGGGCAGGACTATGGCTACACCTTC. Its protein product is CASRGAGQDYGYTF.

The V call is TRBV14, the J call TRBJ2-5; TRBD1 might be the D (6 bases). The tail of the sequence fits TRBJ2-7 better, so the J call may be wrong. Germline CDR1 SGHDN, CDR2 FVKESK. The CDR3 is 13 residues long. The DNA for the CDR3 is TGTGCCAGCAGCTTCGACAGGATTTACGAGCAGTACTTC. It specifies CASSFDRIYEQYF.

The sample holds a few counts of this clone. The same CDR3 arises from other DNA sequences in this sample as well. The chain's CDR3 is CASSIGADGTEAFF. The CDR3 DNA reads as TGTGCCAGTAGTATAGGAGCTGATGGCACTGAAGCTTTCTTT. The J gene is TRBJ1-1, the V gene TRBV19; D unclear. Trimming took 1 base from V and 4 from J, leaving 10 bases between them. The length of the CDR3 is 14 residues. Germline values: CDR1 LNHDA, CDR2 SQIVND (reference sequence).

This chain links TRBV13 with TRBJ1-5; 10 nucleotides line up with TRBD1. The CDR3 is 18 amino acids. Germline V gene data show CDR1 as PRHDT and CDR2 as FYEKMQ (reference sequence). Germline trimming cut 8 bases from V and 2 bases from J; bases unmatched to any gene: 15. The CDR3 sequence: CASGPRQGARVGNQPQHF. The CDR3 DNA follows: TGTGCCAGCGGTCCGCGACAGGGGGCTCGGGTGGGCAATCAGCCCCAGCATTTT.

CDR3 in amino acids: CAWSGGREQFF. The CDR3, as DNA: TGTGCCTGGAGTGGGGGGCGAGAGCAGTTCTTC. The chain links TRBV30 to TRBJ2-1; D possibly corresponds to TRBD1 (6 bases). The V end lost 1 base, the J end lost 10 bases, and 8 bases lay between the germline ends. Looked up from germline, CDR1 is GTSNPN and CDR2 is SVGIG (reference sequence). CDR3 length: 11 residues.

The rearrangement uses TRBV9 and TRBJ2-1; 11 bases fit TRBD2. CDR1 SGDLS and CDR2 YYNGEE come from the germline V gene. The CDR3 has 16 residues. With V trimmed by 3 bases and J by 5 bases, 7 bases remained unmatched. The CDR3 sequence: CASSAITSGGNNEQFF. The DNA for the CDR3 is TGTGCCAGCAGCGCCATAACTAGCGGGGGTAACAATGAGCAGTTCTTC.

This clone was seen only a few times. The chain links TRBV29-1 to TRBJ1-1; D may be TRBD1 (5 bases). V lost 7 bases and J 5 bases, leaving 11 bases between the germline ends. Germline CDR1 reads SQVTM; CDR2 reads ANQGSEA. The CDR3 is made up of 11 amino acids. Written as DNA, the CDR3 is TGCAGCGGTAGATCAGGGACTGAAGCTTTCTTT. Translated: CSGRSGTEAFF.

This chain joins TRBV7-2 and TRBJ2-2; 9 nucleotides agree with TRBD1. The CDR3 is 15 residues long. CDR1 SGHTA and CDR2 FQGNSA come from the germline V gene. Trimming at V came to 2 bases and at J to 6 bases, leaving 4 bases not matched to a gene. CDR3: CASSLYGQGSGELFF. In nucleotides, the CDR3 is TGTGCCAGCAGCTTATACGGACAGGGGTCCGGGGAGCTGTTTTTT. Drawing the rest from reference TRBV7-2 and TRBJ2-2, the complete variable domain is GAGVSQSPSNKVTEKGKDVELRCDPISGHTALYWYRQSLGQGLEFLIYFQGNSAPDKSGLPSDRFSAERTGGSVSTLTIQRTQQEDSAVYLCASSLYGQGSGELFFGEGSRLTVL.

This clone was seen a handful of times. This rearrangement joins TRBV7-8 to TRBJ1-1; possible D gene TRBD1, 6 bases. Trimming left V 5 bases short and J 1 base short, with 14 bases between. CDR1 and CDR2 (germline): SGHVS, FQNEAQ. The CDR3 loop spans 15 amino acids. The DNA for the CDR3 is TGTGCCAGCAGCACGACAGGCCTCTGGAACACTGAAGCTTTCTTT. It codes for CASSTTGLWNTEAFF.

This clone was picked up a small number of times. The rearrangement joins TRBV30 to TRBJ2-5; tentatively, D is TRBD2 (6 bases). Germline V gene sequence: CDR1 GTSNPN, CDR2 SVGIG (reference sequence). The CDR3 loop spans 10 amino acids. The germline V and J ends were trimmed by 5 bases and 7 bases, with 8 bases remaining between them. Written as DNA, the CDR3 is TGTGCCTGGGGCGGGGTGACCCAGTACTTC. This codes for CAWGGVTQYF.

V is TRBV4-1 and J is TRBJ2-3; weak D call: TRBD2 (5 bases). Germline assignment: CDR1 MGHRA and CDR2 YSYEKL. V was clipped by 5 bases and J by 2 bases, with 14 bases between them. This CDR3 contains 15 residues. DNA for the CDR3: TGCGCCAGCAGCTTCCGGGGAAAGGACACAGATACGCAGTATTTT. This translates into CASSFRGKDTDTQYF.

Note on this clone: The germline gene is not matched at one end of the junction; a read error may be the cause. The chain uses TRBV4-2 and TRBJ2-1; possibly TRBD2 for D (5 bases). The CDR3 spans 16 residues. Germline CDR1 is LGHNA and CDR2 is YNFKEQ. This CDR3 reads CASSQDIGNSYNAQFF. The CDR3 DNA reads as TGTGCCAGCAGCCAAGATATCGGGAACTCCTACAATGCGCAGTTCTTC.

The chain has TRBV12-5 and TRBJ2-1, with 8 bases matching TRBD1. The CDR3 loop spans 18 amino acids. Germline CDR1 is LGHNT and CDR2 is FRNRAP. V trimming: 0 bases; J trimming: 6 bases; junction bases outside the gene matches: 13. This chain's CDR3 is CASGLVFGGQGRVNEQFF. The CDR3 bases are TGTGCTAGTGGTTTGGTATTTGGCGGACAGGGTAGGGTCAATGAGCAGTTCTTC.

This sequence joins TRBV15 and TRBJ2-1, with no clear D. With 0 bases removed from V and 6 bases from J, the gap between germline ends came to 6 bases. This CDR3 is built from 13 residues. Germline V gene lookup returns CDR1 LNHNV and CDR2 YYDKDF (reference sequence). As DNA, the CDR3 is TGTGCCACCAGCAGAGAACAGTTCAATGAGCAGTTCTTC. Its translation is CATSREQFNEQFF. The whole variable domain, remainder taken from reference TRBV15 and TRBJ2-1, is DAMVIQNPRYQVTQFGKPVTLSCSQTLNHNVMYWYQQKSSQAPKLLFHYYDKDFNNEADTPDNFQSRRPNTSFCFLDIRSPGLGDTAMYLCATSREQFNEQFFGPGTRLTVL.

The J gene is TRBJ1-1, the V gene TRBV2; D possibly corresponds to TRBD1 (6 bases). Germline CDR1 is SNHLY and CDR2 is FYNNEI. The CDR3 loop spans 13 amino acids. V was clipped by 7 bases and J by 4 bases, with 13 bases between them. The CDR3 region is CASKNRVGTEAFF. The CDR3 region has the DNA TGTGCCAGCAAAAACAGGGTGGGCACTGAAGCTTTCTTT.

The J gene is TRBJ1-1, the V gene TRBV18; D remains ambiguous. Germline V gene data show CDR1 as KGHSH and CDR2 as LQKENI. Trimming pared 6 bases from V and 4 bases from J, leaving 15 bases between. The CDR3 contains 14 residues. The CDR3 sequence: CASSMSRGSTEAFF. The CDR3 DNA follows: TGTGCCAGCTCGATGAGTAGAGGGAGCACTGAAGCTTTCTTT.